This T cell receptor (beta chain) was found in a study of blood T cell repertoires in COVID-19. Whole-study context: From the United States, Italy and Spain came samples of acute and convalescent COVID-19. T cells, B-cell-depleted T cells, or PBMCs supplied cDNA or gDNA.

Between the trimmed V and J ends, which lost 4 bases and 7 bases, there was a span of 20 bases. The CDR3 is 16 amino acids. From germline, CDR1 is LNHDA and CDR2 SQIVND (reference sequence). Original analysis: For nucleated cells, counts were estimated from reference gene primer amplification. Using immunoSEQ multiplex PCR, the repertoire was profiled, and TCRdb retains in-frame clones only, with some absent. V, J and clone size are those of that table, while D and trimming were read from the DNA. Here the sample spans 150,000 to 200,000 clones, approximately 84% being singletons. The sequence derives from a human donor in a cohort sampled during active COVID-19. The V and J genes are TRBV19 and TRBJ2-1, with TRBD1 as a possible D gene (6 bases). The sample comprised peripheral blood. Here the CDR3 reads CASSTTGSPFGNEQFF. CDR3 in DNA: TGTGCCAGTAGTACCACAGGGAGTCCGTTTGGGAATGAGCAGTTCTTC.